This T cell receptor (beta chain) appears in the sequencing data of a study of regulatory T cells in long-lasting Graves disease. Germline assignment: CDR1 SGHKS and CDR2 YYEKEE (reference sequence). This CDR3 comprises 15 residues. V lost 3 bases and J 2 bases, leaving 11 bases between the germline ends. TCR beta libraries were built with iRepertoire HTBI primers and Arm-PCR of CDR3 regions. TCRdb called the multiplex PCR reads again in MiXCR, with one record for every CDR3 protein. The sample lists approximately 400,000 distinct CDR3 sequences; about 15% were seen once. This clonotype was counted ten times or more. Time point specified: newly diagnosed GD, antithyroid drugs for less than 3 months. Generation of the TCR library employed RNA extracted from PBMCs. These records were also assigned to another study, of T cells in Graves' hyperthyroidism and ophthalmopathy. That paper states: Hyperthyroidism in the patients, aged 18 to 65, was newly diagnosed and under 2 months in duration.

This chain links TRBV5-5 with TRBJ1-4; D not certain. The origin of this receptor is a young woman with Graves disease. Sample: peripheral blood mononuclear cells (PBMCs), taken at new diagnosis, from a patient treated with antithyroid drugs. CDR3 amino acids: CASSSRRVTNEKLFF. CDR3 DNA sequence: TGTGCCAGCAGCTCACGACGGGTCACTAATGAAAAACTGTTTTTT. The full variable domain, completed using reference TRBV5-5 and TRBJ1-4, is DAGVTQSPTHLIKTRGQQVTLRCSPISGHKSVSWYQQVLGQGPQFIFQYYEKEERGRGNFPDRFSARQFPNYSSELNVNALLLGDSALYLCASSSRRVTNEKLFFGSGTQLSVL.